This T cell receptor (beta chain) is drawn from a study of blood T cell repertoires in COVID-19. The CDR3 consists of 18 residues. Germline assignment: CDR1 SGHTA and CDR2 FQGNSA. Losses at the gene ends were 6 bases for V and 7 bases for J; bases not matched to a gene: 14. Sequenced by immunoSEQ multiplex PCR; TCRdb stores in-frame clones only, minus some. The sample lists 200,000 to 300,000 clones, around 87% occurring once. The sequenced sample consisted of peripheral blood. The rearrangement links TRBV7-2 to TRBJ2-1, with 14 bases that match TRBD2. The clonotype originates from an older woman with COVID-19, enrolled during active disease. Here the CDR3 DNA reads TGTGCCAGCAGGTTACCAGGGCGGGGACTAGCGGGAGTTAATGAGCAGTTCTTC. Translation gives CASRLPGRGLAGVNEQFF.